The subject of this entry is one T cell receptor (beta chain). The antigen is unknown. In germline, CDR1 is SGHRS, CDR2 YFSETQ. V trimming: 4 bases; J trimming: 6 bases; junction bases outside the gene matches: 4. The CDR3 extends over 13 amino acids. These data belong to a study of cytomegalovirus exposure and HLA in healthy donors. Study background: There were 300 to 400 genotyped donors. Of these, roughly 80% fell in the genetic ancestry cluster associated with self-reported Caucasian donors.

Healthy bone marrow donors made up the donors. Study outcomes and limitations: V- and J-gene trimming in TCR beta was tied to a missense DCLRE1C variant by an analysis performed later.

PCR primers comprised 60 Vbeta and 13 Jbeta primers. In the original workflow: There were about 80 million unique TCR beta chains by a later count, and approximately 11 million of them were shared. The assay was immunoSEQ multiplex PCR, and TCRdb's table has in-frame clones only and misses some. V, J and clone size reflect that table, while D and trimming were determined from the DNA. The sample has roughly 150,000 clones; roughly 80% are singletons. The sequence derives from a male donor in good health and CMV-seronegative. Sample: PBMCs. The rearrangement uses TRBV5-1 and TRBJ1-1; 9 bases are a match to TRBD1. CDR3 nucleotides: TGCGCCAGCAGCCAGAGACAGGGGGCTGAAGCTTTCTTT. Its translation is CASSQRQGAEAFF.